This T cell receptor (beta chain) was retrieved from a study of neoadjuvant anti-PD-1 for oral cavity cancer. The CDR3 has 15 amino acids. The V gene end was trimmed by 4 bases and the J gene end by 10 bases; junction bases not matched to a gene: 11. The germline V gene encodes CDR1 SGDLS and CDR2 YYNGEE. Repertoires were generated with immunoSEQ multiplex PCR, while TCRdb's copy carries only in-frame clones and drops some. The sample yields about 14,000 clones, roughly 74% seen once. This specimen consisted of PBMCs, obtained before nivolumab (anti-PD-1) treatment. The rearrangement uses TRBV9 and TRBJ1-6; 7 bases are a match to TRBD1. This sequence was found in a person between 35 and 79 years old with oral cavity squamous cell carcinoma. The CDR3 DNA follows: TGTGCCAGCAGCCAAGCCGACAGGGAGGGATCACCCCTCCACTTT. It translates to CASSQADREGSPLHF.